The sequence of this TCR beta chain was determined in a study of control samples from healthy donors and cancer patients. Repertoires were generated with immunoSEQ multiplex PCR, while TCRdb's copy carries only in-frame clones and drops some. The sample carries approximately 60,000 clones, approximately 90% recorded once. This CDR3 has 15 residues. With V trimmed by 0 bases and J by 5 bases, 6 bases remained unmatched. Germline loops: CDR1 SGHTA, CDR2 FQGNSA. Source material: PBMCs. The TCR sequence derives from a man aged 25-45 years with colorectal cancer. The chain joins TRBV7-2 to TRBJ1-2; 7 nucleotides line up with TRBD1. The CDR3 DNA reads as TGTGCCAGCAGCTTAGCAGGGGGCGATAGATATGGCTACACCTTC. Translated: CASSLAGGDRYGYTF.